The rows below give T cell receptor beta chains drawn from one sample of a study of vaccination and CD4 T cells after COVID-19. TCRdb ran MiXCR on the PCR reads and lists one entry per CDR3 protein. This sample carries tens of thousands of distinct CDR3 sequences, about 35% of them seen once, and the ten largest clones take roughly 9%. These receptors have no known antigen. Here the sequenced sample was CD4+ T cells from blood, cultured in vitro, taken about 7 months after SARS-CoV-2 vaccination. The source is a human donor who had recovered from COVID-19. Each CDR3 is given with its conserved first and last residue. D genes are given only for firm matches. Rows give clone size only sometimes, using once, few, many, or a class for an expanded clone.

abundance	v_gene	len	j_gene	d_gene	CDR3nt	CDR3aa
few	TRBV27	15	TRBJ1-1	NA	TGTGCCAGCAGTTGGAGGTCCCGAGGAGGGACTGAAGCTTTCTTT	CASSWRSRGGTEAFF
few	TRBV20-1	15	TRBJ2-5	TRBD2	TGCAGTGCCCCAAACAGACTAGCGGGAGTGGAGACCCAGTACTTC	CSAPNRLAGVETQYF
medium-sized	TRBV6-1	12	TRBJ1-5	NA	TGTGCCAGCAGTGAAGCCAATCAGCCCCAGCATTTT	CASSEANQPQHF
few	TRBV19	13	TRBJ1-5	NA	TGTGCCAGCAGTTCACAGGGCAATCAGCCCCAGCATTTT	CASSSQGNQPQHF
NA	TRBV19	15	TRBJ2-1	NA	TGTGCCAGTAGTATAGGAGGACAGCTTAGAGGGGCTCAGTTCTTC	CASSIGGQLRGAQFF
NA	TRBV15	15	TRBJ2-1	NA	TGTGCCACCAGCAGAGATATAGGCTCCTACAATGAGCAGTTCTTC	CATSRDIGSYNEQFF
few	TRBV20-1	13	TRBJ1-5	TRBD1	TGCAGTGCTAAGGACAGGGGCCCTCAGCCCCAGCATTTT	CSAKDRGPQPQHF
NA	TRBV12-3/TRBV12-4	13	TRBJ1-5	NA	TGTGCCAGCAGGGGGGTACGCAATCAGCCCCAGCATTTT	CASRGVRNQPQHF
medium-sized	TRBV20-1	11	TRBJ1-2	NA	TGCAGTGAGCCGGGGGACTATGGCTACACCTTC	CSEPGDYGYTF
NA	TRBV7-3	13	TRBJ1-5	NA	TGTGCCAGCAGCTTAGATAGCAATCAGCCCCAGCATTTT	CASSLDSNQPQHF
NA	TRBV20-1	13	TRBJ2-4	NA	TGCAGTGCTAGTAGGAGGGACCCGGACATTCAGTACTTC	CSASRRDPDIQYF
few	TRBV7-8	13	TRBJ2-3	TRBD2	TGTGCCATAAGCGGGAGGGCCGTAGATACGCAGTATTTT	CAISGRAVDTQYF
few	TRBV6-1	15	TRBJ1-1	NA	TGTGCCACCGGAAGGGGGGGCGTCGAGAACACTGAAGCTTTCTTT	CATGRGGVENTEAFF
few	TRBV7-8	13	TRBJ1-1	NA	TGTGCCAGCAGCCCCCGGGGGAACACTGAAGCTTTCTTT	CASSPRGNTEAFF
few	TRBV18	14	TRBJ2-5	NA	TGTGCCAGCTCACCACCTAGCCTCCTGGAGACCCAGTACTTC	CASSPPSLLETQYF
NA	TRBV7-2	13	TRBJ2-7	TRBD2	TGTGCCAGCAGCCGACTAGCGAAGGGCGAGCAGTACTTC	CASSRLAKGEQYF
NA	TRBV10-3	14	TRBJ1-2	TRBD1	TGTGCCATCAGTGGATCGAGACAGGGGGCGAACTACACCTTC	CAISGSRQGANYTF
few	TRBV11-3	13	TRBJ2-7	NA	TGTGCCAGCAGCTTAGTTAAAGATTACGAGCAGTACTTC	CASSLVKDYEQYF
NA	TRBV7-2	16	TRBJ2-3	NA	TGTGCCAGCAGCTTACTGGGGATCCGGGGCACAGATACGCAGTATTTT	CASSLLGIRGTDTQYF
NA	TRBV7-6	17	TRBJ2-3	TRBD2	TGTGCCAGCAGCTTATTGCCGGGACTAGGGGCAACAGATACGCAGTATTTT	CASSLLPGLGATDTQYF
medium-sized	TRBV20-1	13	TRBJ1-6	NA	TGCAGTGCTAGGGCAGTAGGTGGTTCACCCCTCCACTTT	CSARAVGGSPLHF
NA	TRBV24-1	14	TRBJ2-3	TRBD1	TGTGCCACCAGTACAGGGGGTCTCGTAGGTACGCAGTATTTT	CATSTGGLVGTQYF
NA	TRBV6-2/TRBV6-3	13	TRBJ1-5	NA	TGTGCCAGCAGTTACGCGGGAGTACAGCCCCAGCATTTT	CASSYAGVQPQHF
NA	TRBV19	13	TRBJ2-5	NA	TGTGCCAGTAGTATTCCCCCCCAAGAGACCCAGTACTTC	CASSIPPQETQYF
NA	TRBV4-1	14	TRBJ2-5	NA	TGCGCCAGCAGCCAACCTGGAATTCAAGAGACCCAGTACTTC	CASSQPGIQETQYF
NA	TRBV6-1	16	TRBJ2-1	NA	TGTGCCAGCAGTGAAGGGGCGGGCCGGTCGTACGATGAGCAGTTCTTC	CASSEGAGRSYDEQFF
NA	TRBV6-2/TRBV6-3	16	TRBJ2-5	NA	TGTGCCAGCACCCCTCCCCGGGACCTAAACGAGGGGACCCAGTACTTC	CASTPPRDLNEGTQYF
few	TRBV24-1	12	TRBJ2-1	NA	TGTGCCACCTCTGCTGGGGACAATGAGCAGTTCTTC	CATSAGDNEQFF
NA	TRBV20-1	15	TRBJ2-3	NA	TGCAGTGCTAGATCTGTGGAGATCGGCACAGATACGCAGTATTTT	CSARSVEIGTDTQYF
few	TRBV20-1	12	TRBJ2-1	TRBD2	TGCAGTGCGGGAGGGCCAAGGAATGAGCAGTTCTTC	CSAGGPRNEQFF
NA	TRBV7-2	16	TRBJ2-1	TRBD1	TGTGCCAGCAGCCGAAACCGACAGGGATCCTACAATGAGCAGTTCTTC	CASSRNRQGSYNEQFF
few	TRBV27	14	TRBJ2-7	TRBD1	TGTGCCAGCTCTCCGGACAGGGGAGGGTACGAGCAGTACTTC	CASSPDRGGYEQYF
NA	TRBV20-1	17	TRBJ2-1	TRBD2	TGCAGTGCTGCCTCCCGGTTAGGAGCGGGAGGGCCCAATGAGCAGTTCTTC	CSAASRLGAGGPNEQFF
NA	TRBV4-1	20	TRBJ2-7	TRBD2	TGCGCCAGCAGCCCCTTTCCGGATACTAGCGGGAGAGCGTCCTCCTACGAGCAGTACTTC	CASSPFPDTSGRASSYEQYF
few	TRBV7-8	14	TRBJ2-7	TRBD2	TGTGCCAGCAGCCATGCAGGACTAGCGGGAGTCCGGTACTTC	CASSHAGLAGVRYF
NA	TRBV6-1	15	TRBJ2-1	NA	TGTGCCAGCACCTTGGGGGCAGGAGCCTACAATGAGCAGTTCTTC	CASTLGAGAYNEQFF
few	TRBV7-2	14	TRBJ1-2	TRBD1	TGTGCCAGCAGCCAACGACAGGGGTCCTATGGCTACACCTTC	CASSQRQGSYGYTF
few	TRBV20-1	13	TRBJ2-5	NA	TGCAGTGCCTTCGGGGCGGGCAGGGGGACCCAGTACTTC	CSAFGAGRGTQYF
few	TRBV6-5	14	TRBJ1-1	NA	TGTGCCAGCAGTTACTCTTACCAGGCCCGAGAAGCTTTCTTT	CASSYSYQAREAFF
NA	TRBV28	15	TRBJ1-5	TRBD1	TGTGCCAGCAGTCAGCGGGACAGGGGGAATCAGCCCCAGCATTTT	CASSQRDRGNQPQHF
NA	TRBV11-3	14	TRBJ2-5	NA	TGTGCCAGCAGCTCCCGGGAGTCCCAAGAGACCCAGTACTTC	CASSSRESQETQYF
NA	TRBV29-1	13	TRBJ2-5	TRBD2	TGCAGCGTTGAGGGAGGGTTTAGAGAGACCCAGTACTTC	CSVEGGFRETQYF
few	TRBV6-1	13	TRBJ1-2	NA	TGTGCCAGCAGTCCGATGGGGCTGTATGGCTACACCTTC	CASSPMGLYGYTF
NA	TRBV4-1	17	TRBJ2-7	NA	TGCGCCAGCAGCCAAGCCCTGATGGGTAGGGGTTACTACGAGCAGTACTTC	CASSQALMGRGYYEQYF
NA	TRBV29-1	13	TRBJ2-3	NA	TGCAGCGTGGGACACCCATCGCCAGATACGCAGTATTTT	CSVGHPSPDTQYF
few	TRBV28	12	TRBJ2-7	NA	TGTGCCAGCAGTTTAACAGGGTACGAGCAGTACTTC	CASSLTGYEQYF
NA	TRBV10-3	13	TRBJ2-3	NA	TGTGCCAGCAGTTTCAGGACGAGCGATACGCAGTATTTT	CASSFRTSDTQYF
NA	TRBV7-8	14	TRBJ2-2	NA	TGTGCCAGCAGCTTAATATCGAACACCGGGGAGCTGTTTTTT	CASSLISNTGELFF